The 7 T cell receptor beta chains below come from one sample, sequenced in a study of CD8 T cells in Susac syndrome. With random hexamers, roughly 0.45 to 1 ug RNA was reverse transcribed. TCRdb re-analysed the immunoSEQ multiplex PCR reads in MiXCR, keeping a single row per CDR3 protein. The sample includes about 160,000 distinct CDR3 sequences, 93% of them seen just once. The specimen was CD4+ T cells from PBMCs. These receptors were taken from a human donor in good health.

CDR3 region: CASSQQTSGGAVVYEQFF. DNA for the CDR3: TGCGCCAGCAGCCAACAGACTAGCGGGGGGGCCGTTGTCTATGAGCAGTTCTTC. The chain recombines TRBV4-1 with TRBJ2-1; TRBD2 matches 14 bases. CDR1 is MGHRA and CDR2 is YSYEKL in the germline V gene. This CDR3 comprises 18 residues. Trimming took 2 bases from V and 8 from J; bases not matched to a gene: 11.

The chain links TRBV7-2 to TRBJ1-1; D is perhaps TRBD1 (6 bases). CDR3 length equals 15 residues. Per the germline V gene, CDR1 is SGHTA and CDR2 is FQGNSA. Trimming shortened V by 5 bases and J by 1 base, and 14 bases separated the two germline ends. For the CDR3, the DNA is TGTGCCAGCAGCACGCAGGGGATTTCGAACACTGAAGCTTTCTTT. It translates to CASSTQGISNTEAFF.

The V and J genes are TRBV4-2 and TRBJ2-7; 10 positions match TRBD2. The germline CDR1 and CDR2 sequences are LGHNA and YNFKEQ. V shed 1 base, J shed 0 bases, and the junction held 6 bases outside the gene matches. This CDR3 region has 17 residues. The chain's CDR3 is CASSQGLLAGSSYEQYF. In DNA, the CDR3 is TGTGCCAGCAGCCAAGGCCTACTAGCGGGGAGCTCCTACGAGCAGTACTTC.

V and J are TRBV2 and TRBJ2-7; D might be TRBD1 (6 bases). This CDR3 is built from 13 residues. Trimming shortened V by 5 bases and J by 7 bases, and 15 bases separated the two germline ends. From germline, CDR1 is SNHLY and CDR2 FYNNEI. The CDR3 DNA follows: TGTGCCAGCAGTTACACAGGGATAGGGGAGCAGTACTTC. It codes for CASSYTGIGEQYF.

V gene TRBV6-1 combines with J gene TRBJ1-1; TRBD1 might be the D (5 bases). Germline CDR1 and CDR2: MNHNS and SASEGT. The V end lost 4 bases, the J end lost 11 bases, and 11 bases lay between the germline ends. The CDR3 sequence is 11 residues long. The CDR3 nucleotides are TGTGCCAGCAGTGTGGGGACCGGGGCTTTCTTT. The encoded protein is CASSVGTGAFF.

The rearrangement joins TRBV7-2 to TRBJ2-1, with D possibly TRBD1 on 5 matching bases. V was trimmed by 5 bases and J by 9 bases, leaving 17 bases between them. The CDR3 loop spans 14 amino acids. Per germline, CDR1 SGHTA and CDR2 FQGNSA. CDR3 coding DNA: TGTGCCAGCAGCAAACGGGCAGGGCGCGGTGAGCAGTTCTTC. It encodes CASSKRAGRGEQFF.

V usage is TRBV3-1 and J usage is TRBJ2-3, with D perhaps TRBD2 (6 bases). Germline values: CDR1 LGHDT, CDR2 YNNKEL (reference sequence). V lost 6 bases and J 7 bases, leaving 17 bases between the germline ends. This CDR3 is built from 14 residues. The CDR3 coding sequence is TGTGCCAGCAGTAATCGAGGCGGAGGGAATACGCAGTATTTT. Translation: CASSNRGGGNTQYF.